Sequencing of this T cell receptor (beta chain) was carried out in a study of molecular identifiers for immune sequencing clone quantification. This clonotype appeared many times. TCRdb re-called the PCR reads through MiXCR, storing one row per CDR3 protein. The sample has around 480,000 distinct CDR3 sequences; approximately 25% are singletons. With V trimmed by 2 bases and J by 5 bases, 9 bases remained unmatched. The V gene's germline CDR1 is SGDLS and CDR2 YYNGEE. The length of the CDR3 is 16 residues. The J gene is TRBJ2-3, the V gene TRBV9, with TRBD2 identical over 9 bases. Sequences were obtained from naive CD8+ T cells from blood, with Jurkat cell RNA spiked in. Subset here: FACS-sorted CD8+CD4-CCR7+CD45RA+ naive T cells. This sequence originates from a human donor in good health. Some libraries in this study had Jurkat cell RNA spiked in. This CDR3 is CASSVYSGGRGDTQYF. The CDR3 DNA sequence: TGTGCCAGCAGCGTTTATAGCGGGGGCCGAGGAGATACGCAGTATTTT.